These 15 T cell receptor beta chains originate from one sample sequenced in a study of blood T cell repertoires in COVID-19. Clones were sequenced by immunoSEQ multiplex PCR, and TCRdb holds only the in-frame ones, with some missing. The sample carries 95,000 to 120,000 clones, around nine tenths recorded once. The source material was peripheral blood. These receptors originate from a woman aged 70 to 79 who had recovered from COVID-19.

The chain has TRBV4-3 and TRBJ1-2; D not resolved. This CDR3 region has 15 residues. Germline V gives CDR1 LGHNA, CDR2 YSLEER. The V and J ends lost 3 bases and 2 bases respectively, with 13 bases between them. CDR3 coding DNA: TGCGCCAGCAGCCATACAGCCCGCTCAAACTATGGCTACACCTTC. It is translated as CASSHTARSNYGYTF.

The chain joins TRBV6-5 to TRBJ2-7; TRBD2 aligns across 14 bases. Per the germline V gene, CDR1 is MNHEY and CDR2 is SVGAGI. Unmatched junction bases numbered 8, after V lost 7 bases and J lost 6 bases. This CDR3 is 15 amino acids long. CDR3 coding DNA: TGTGCCAGCACAGGACTAGCGGGAGGTAGGGCCGAGCAGTACTTC. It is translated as CASTGLAGGRAEQYF.

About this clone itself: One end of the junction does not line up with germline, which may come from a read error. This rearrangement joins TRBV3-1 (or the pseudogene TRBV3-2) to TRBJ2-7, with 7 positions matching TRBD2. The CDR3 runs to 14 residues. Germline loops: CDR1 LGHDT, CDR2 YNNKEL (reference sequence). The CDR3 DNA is TGTGCCGGCAGCCCCAGGGAGGGACGCTACGAGCAGTACTTC. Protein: CAGSPREGRYEQYF.

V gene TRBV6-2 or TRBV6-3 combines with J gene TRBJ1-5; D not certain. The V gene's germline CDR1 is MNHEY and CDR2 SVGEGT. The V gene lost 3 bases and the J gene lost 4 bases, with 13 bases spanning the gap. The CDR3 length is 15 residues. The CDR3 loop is CASSYRGLTNQPQHF. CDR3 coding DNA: TGTGCCAGCAGTTATCGTGGACTCACAAATCAGCCCCAGCATTTT.

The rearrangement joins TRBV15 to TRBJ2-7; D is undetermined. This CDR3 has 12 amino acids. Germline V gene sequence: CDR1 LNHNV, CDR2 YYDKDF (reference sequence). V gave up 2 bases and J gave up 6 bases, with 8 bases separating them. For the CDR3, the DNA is TGTGCCACCAGCAGAAGCTACGGCGAGCAGTACTTC. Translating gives CATSRSYGEQYF.

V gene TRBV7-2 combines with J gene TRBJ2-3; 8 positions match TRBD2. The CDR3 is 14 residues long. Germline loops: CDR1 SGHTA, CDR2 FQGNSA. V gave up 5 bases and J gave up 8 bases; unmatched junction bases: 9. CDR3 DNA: TGTGCCAGCAGCCCTGGGACTAGTCCGGGTACGCAGTATTTT. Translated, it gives CASSPGTSPGTQYF.

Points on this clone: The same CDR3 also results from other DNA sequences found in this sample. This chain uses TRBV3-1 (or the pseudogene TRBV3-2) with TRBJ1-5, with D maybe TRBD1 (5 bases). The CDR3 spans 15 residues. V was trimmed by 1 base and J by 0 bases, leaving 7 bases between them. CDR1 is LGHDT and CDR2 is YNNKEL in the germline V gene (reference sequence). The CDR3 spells CASSQAGNSNQPQHF. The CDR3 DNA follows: TGTGCCAGCAGCCAAGCAGGGAATAGCAATCAGCCCCAGCATTTT.

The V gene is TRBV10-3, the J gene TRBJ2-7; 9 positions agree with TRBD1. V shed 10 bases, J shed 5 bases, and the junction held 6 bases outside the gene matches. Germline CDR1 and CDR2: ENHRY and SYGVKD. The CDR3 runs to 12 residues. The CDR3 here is CATDRGLNEQYF. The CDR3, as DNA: TGTGCCACGGACAGGGGCCTAAACGAGCAGTACTTC.

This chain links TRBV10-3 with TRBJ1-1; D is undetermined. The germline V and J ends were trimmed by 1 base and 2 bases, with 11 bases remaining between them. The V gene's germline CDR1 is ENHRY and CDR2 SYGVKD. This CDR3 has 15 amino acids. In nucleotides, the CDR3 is TGTGCCATCAGTGAGTGGACCGGAGGAAACACTGAAGCTTTCTTT. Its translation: CAISEWTGGNTEAFF.

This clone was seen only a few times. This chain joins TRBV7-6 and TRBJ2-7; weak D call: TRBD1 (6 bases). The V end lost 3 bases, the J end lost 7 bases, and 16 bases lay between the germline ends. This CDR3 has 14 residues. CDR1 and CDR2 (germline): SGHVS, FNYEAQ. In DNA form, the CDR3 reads TGTGCCAGCAGCTTGAGGGACACGGGCTCAGAGCAGTACTTC. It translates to CASSLRDTGSEQYF.

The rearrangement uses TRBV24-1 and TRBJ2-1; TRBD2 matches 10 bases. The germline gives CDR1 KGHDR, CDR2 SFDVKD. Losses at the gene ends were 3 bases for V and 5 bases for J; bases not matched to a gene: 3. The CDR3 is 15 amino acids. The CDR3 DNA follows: TGTGCCACCAGTGATCAGCGGGGGGGCCACAATGAGCAGTTCTTC. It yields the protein CATSDQRGGHNEQFF.

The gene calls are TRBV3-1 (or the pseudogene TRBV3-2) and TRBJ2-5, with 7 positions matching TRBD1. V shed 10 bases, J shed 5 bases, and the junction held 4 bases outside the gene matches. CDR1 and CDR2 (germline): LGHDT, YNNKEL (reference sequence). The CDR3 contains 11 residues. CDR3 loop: CATDRSETQYF. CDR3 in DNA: TGTGCCACGGACAGGTCGGAGACCCAGTACTTC.

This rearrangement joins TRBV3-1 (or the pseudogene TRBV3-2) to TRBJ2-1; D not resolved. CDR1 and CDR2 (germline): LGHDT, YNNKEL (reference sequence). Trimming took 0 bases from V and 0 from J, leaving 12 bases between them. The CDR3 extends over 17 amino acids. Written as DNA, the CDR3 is TGTGCCAGCAGCCAAGATACCCCGCTGAGCTCCTACAATGAGCAGTTCTTC. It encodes CASSQDTPLSSYNEQFF.

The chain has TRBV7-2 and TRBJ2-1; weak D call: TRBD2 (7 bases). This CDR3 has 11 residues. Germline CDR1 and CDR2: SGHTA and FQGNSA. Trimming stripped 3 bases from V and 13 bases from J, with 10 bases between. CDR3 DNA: TGTGCCAGCAGCTTGGGGGGGGCCCAGTTCTTC. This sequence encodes CASSLGGAQFF. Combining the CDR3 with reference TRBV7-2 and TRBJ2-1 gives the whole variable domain GAGVSQSPSNKVTEKGKDVELRCDPISGHTALYWYRQSLGQGLEFLIYFQGNSAPDKSGLPSDRFSAERTGGSVSTLTIQRTQQEDSAVYLCASSLGGAQFFGPGTRLTVL.

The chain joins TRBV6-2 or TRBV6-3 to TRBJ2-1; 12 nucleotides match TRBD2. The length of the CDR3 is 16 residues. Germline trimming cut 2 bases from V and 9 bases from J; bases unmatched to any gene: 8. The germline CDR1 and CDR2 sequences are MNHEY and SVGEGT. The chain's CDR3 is CASSYIALAGGGEQFF. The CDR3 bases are TGTGCCAGCAGTTACATTGCTCTAGCGGGGGGGGGTGAGCAGTTCTTC.